This T cell receptor beta chain stems from a study of blood T cell repertoires in COVID-19. Across the study: The United States, Italy and Spain provided the acute and convalescent COVID-19 samples. Sample material is recorded as cDNA or gDNA derived from T cells, B-cell-depleted T cells, or PBMCs.

The V and J ends lost 3 bases and 2 bases respectively, with 10 bases between them. The germline V gene encodes CDR1 SEHNR and CDR2 FQNEAQ (reference sequence). The CDR3 totals 14 residues. Authors' data handling: Estimates of nucleated cell counts were drawn from the amplification of reference gene primers. The method was immunoSEQ multiplex PCR; TCRdb's version includes in-frame clones alone and lacks a portion of them. The V and J calls and the clone size are those of that table, but D and trimming were determined from the DNA. Of about 37,000 clones in the sample, around three quarters were seen once.

Sequenced sample: peripheral blood. The clonotype comes from a woman in her seventies with acute or convalescent COVID-19. The chain uses TRBV7-9 and TRBJ2-5, with D possibly being TRBD1 (5 bases). CDR3 in amino acids: CASSLRQTQETQYF. For the CDR3, the DNA is TGTGCCAGCAGCTTGCGACAGACGCAAGAGACCCAGTACTTC.